These T cell receptor beta chains were read from a single sample in a study of T cells in Graves' hyperthyroidism and ophthalmopathy. TCRdb called the multiplex PCR reads again in MiXCR, with one record for every CDR3 protein. The sample lists 450,000 to 600,000 distinct CDR3 sequences, around 20% occurring once. Sequenced material: blood. The receptors derive from a man aged 40-49 years with Graves' ophthalmopathy. CDR3s include the opening cysteine and the closing phenylalanine or tryptophan. The D gene is left open where the match is weak. Only some rows state a clone size, as once, few, many or a class for expanded clones.

d_call	v_call	j_call	clone_size	cdr3_nt	cdr3_aa
.	TRBV7-9	TRBJ2-1	few	TGTGCCAGCAGCTCCCAGGGGAAAGAGATGGGCTCCTACAATGAGCAGTTCTTC	CASSSQGKEMGSYNEQFF
TRBD1	TRBV20-1	TRBJ1-6	few	TGCAGTGCTAGATTGGGGGACAGCTATAATTCACCCCTCCACTTT	CSARLGDSYNSPLHF
.	TRBV28	TRBJ2-1	.	TGTGCCAGCACGACTCGGGTTGAGCAGTTCTTC	CASTTRVEQFF
.	TRBV11-1	TRBJ1-1	many	TGTGCCAGCAGCCGAGACAGCAACACTGAAGCTTTCTTT	CASSRDSNTEAFF
TRBD1	TRBV30	TRBJ1-2	.	TGTGCCTGGAGTGCTGGTCAGGGGGCATACTATGGCTACACCTTC	CAWSAGQGAYYGYTF
TRBD2	TRBV27	TRBJ2-7	many	TGTGCCAGCAGTCGAGCGGGGGTGAGTGGAGAACTCGAGCAGTACTTC	CASSRAGVSGELEQYF
.	TRBV20-1	TRBJ2-7	.	TGCAGTGCCCAGCTCGGTCCCGCAGTTTTAGCGGAGCAGTACTTC	CSAQLGPAVLAEQYF
TRBD1	TRBV7-2	TRBJ1-1	.	TGTGCCAGCAGCTCACAGACAGGGGATGCAGAAGCTTTCTTT	CASSSQTGDAEAFF
TRBD2	TRBV11-2	TRBJ2-7	few	TGTGCCAGCAGCTTAGAAGGGCTAGCGGGAGGGAGCCACGAGCAGTACTTC	CASSLEGLAGGSHEQYF
.	TRBV4-2	TRBJ2-1	few	TGTGCCAGCAGCCAAGATCTGAGGAGTAAGGCCTACAATGAGCAGTTCTTC	CASSQDLRSKAYNEQFF
TRBD1	TRBV9	TRBJ1-5	once	TGTGCCAGCAGCGTAGGGGTAGGGGGCACAGAGCCCCAGCATTTT	CASSVGVGGTEPQHF
.	TRBV7-2	TRBJ2-7	.	TGTGCCAGCAGCTTGGACTATTCAGAGTACGGGAGAAACGAGCAGTACTTC	CASSLDYSEYGRNEQYF
.	TRBV7-3	TRBJ2-3	.	TGTGCCAGCAGCTTATTCGAGGGGAGCACAGATACGCAGTATTTT	CASSLFEGSTDTQYF
.	TRBV11-3	TRBJ2-1	many	TGTGCCAGCAGCTTAGGCCACGACAATGAGCAGTTCTTC	CASSLGHDNEQFF
.	TRBV10-3	TRBJ1-2	.	TGTGCCATCAGCGAGGGCCGGGGAGCTGGCTACTATGGCTACACCTTC	CAISEGRGAGYYGYTF
.	TRBV6-1	TRBJ1-2	.	TGTGCCAGCAGTGAATGGTTCTCCTCTGTGCGATACACCTTC	CASSEWFSSVRYTF
.	TRBV5-1	TRBJ2-2	.	TGCGCCAGCAGCTCACTAGCGAACACCGGGGAGCTGTTTTTT	CASSSLANTGELFF
TRBD1	TRBV15	TRBJ1-2	.	TGTGCCACCAGCAGGAGGGGGGGGTCGGACAGGCAACTCTATGGCTACACCTTC	CATSRRGGSDRQLYGYTF
.	TRBV10-3	TRBJ2-7	.	TGTGCCATCAGTGATCAACAGTGGTACGAGCAGTACTTC	CAISDQQWYEQYF